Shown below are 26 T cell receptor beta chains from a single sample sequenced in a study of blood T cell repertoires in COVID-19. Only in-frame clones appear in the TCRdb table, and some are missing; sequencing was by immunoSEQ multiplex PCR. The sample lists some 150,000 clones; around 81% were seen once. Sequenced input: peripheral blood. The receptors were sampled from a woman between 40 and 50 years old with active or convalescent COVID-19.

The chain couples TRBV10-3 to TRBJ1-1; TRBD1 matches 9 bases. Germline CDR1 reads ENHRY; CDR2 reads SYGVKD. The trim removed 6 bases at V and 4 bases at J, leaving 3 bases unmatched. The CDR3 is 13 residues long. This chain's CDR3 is CAIRTGGSTEAFF. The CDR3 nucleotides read TGTGCCATCAGGACAGGGGGTAGCACTGAAGCTTTCTTT.

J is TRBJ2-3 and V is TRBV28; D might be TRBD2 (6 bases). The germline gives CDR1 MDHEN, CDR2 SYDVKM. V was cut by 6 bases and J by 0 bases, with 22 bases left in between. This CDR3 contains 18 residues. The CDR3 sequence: CASRGSSTRDSSTDTQYF. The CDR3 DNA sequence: TGTGCCAGCAGGGGCTCCAGCACGCGGGATTCTAGCACAGATACGCAGTATTTT.

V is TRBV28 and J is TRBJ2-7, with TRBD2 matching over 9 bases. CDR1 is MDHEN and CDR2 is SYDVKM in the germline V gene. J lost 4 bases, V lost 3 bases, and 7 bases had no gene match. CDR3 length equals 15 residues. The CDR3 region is CASSFLLAGRYEQYF. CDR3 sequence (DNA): TGTGCCAGCAGTTTCCTCCTAGCGGGACGGTACGAGCAGTACTTC.

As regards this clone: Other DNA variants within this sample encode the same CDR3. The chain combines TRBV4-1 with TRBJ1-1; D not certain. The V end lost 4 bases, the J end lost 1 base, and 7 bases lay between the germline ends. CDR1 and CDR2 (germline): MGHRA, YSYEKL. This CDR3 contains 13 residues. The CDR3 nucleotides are TGCGCCAGCAGCCCCCCAGGGAACACTGAAGCTTTCTTT. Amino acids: CASSPPGNTEAFF.

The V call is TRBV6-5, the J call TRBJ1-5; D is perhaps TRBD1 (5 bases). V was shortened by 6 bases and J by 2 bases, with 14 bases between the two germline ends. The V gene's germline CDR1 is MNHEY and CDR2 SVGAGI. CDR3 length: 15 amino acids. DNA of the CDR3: TGTGCCAGCAGACCCCGGGGGGTAGGCAATCAGCCCCAGCATTTT. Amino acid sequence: CASRPRGVGNQPQHF.

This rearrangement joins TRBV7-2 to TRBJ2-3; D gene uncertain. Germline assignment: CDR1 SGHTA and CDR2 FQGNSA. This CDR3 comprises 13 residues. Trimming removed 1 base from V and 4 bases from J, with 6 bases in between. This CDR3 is CASSLDGADTQYF. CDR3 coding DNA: TGTGCCAGCAGCTTAGATGGAGCAGATACGCAGTATTTT.

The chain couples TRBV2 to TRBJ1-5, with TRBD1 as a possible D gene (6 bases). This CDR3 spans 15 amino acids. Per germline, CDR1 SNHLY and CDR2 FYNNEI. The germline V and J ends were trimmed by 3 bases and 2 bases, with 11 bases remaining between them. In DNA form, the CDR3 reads TGTGCCAGCAGTGATAACAGGGCGGGCAATCAGCCCCAGCATTTT. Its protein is CASSDNRAGNQPQHF.

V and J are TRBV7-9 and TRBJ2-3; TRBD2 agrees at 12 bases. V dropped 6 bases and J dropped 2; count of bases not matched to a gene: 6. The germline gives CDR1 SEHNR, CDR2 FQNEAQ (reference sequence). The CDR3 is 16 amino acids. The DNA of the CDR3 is TGTGCCAGCAGGAACCTAGCGGGGGGGAACACAGATACGCAGTATTTT. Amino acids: CASRNLAGGNTDTQYF.

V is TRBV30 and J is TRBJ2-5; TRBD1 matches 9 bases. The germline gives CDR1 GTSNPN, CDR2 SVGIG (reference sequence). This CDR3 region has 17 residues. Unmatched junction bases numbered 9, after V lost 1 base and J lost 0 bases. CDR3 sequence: CAWSAQSGTGYQETQYF. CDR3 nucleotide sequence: TGTGCCTGGAGTGCCCAATCCGGGACAGGGTACCAAGAGACCCAGTACTTC.

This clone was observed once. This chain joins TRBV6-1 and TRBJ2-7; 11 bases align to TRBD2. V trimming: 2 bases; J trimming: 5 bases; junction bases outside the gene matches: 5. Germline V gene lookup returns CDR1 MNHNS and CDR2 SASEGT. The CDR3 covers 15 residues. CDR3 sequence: CASSEITSGRDEQYF. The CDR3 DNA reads TGTGCCAGCAGTGAAATAACTAGCGGGAGAGACGAGCAGTACTTC.

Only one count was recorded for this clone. CDR3 nucleotide sequence: TGTGCCAGCAGTGAACTCGGCAATGAGCAGTTCTTC. As protein: CASSELGNEQFF. This chain links TRBV6-1 with TRBJ2-1; D is ambiguous. Trimming took off 2 bases at V and 6 bases at J, with 5 bases between the two ends. The V gene's germline CDR1 is MNHNS and CDR2 SASEGT. The CDR3 sequence is 12 residues long.

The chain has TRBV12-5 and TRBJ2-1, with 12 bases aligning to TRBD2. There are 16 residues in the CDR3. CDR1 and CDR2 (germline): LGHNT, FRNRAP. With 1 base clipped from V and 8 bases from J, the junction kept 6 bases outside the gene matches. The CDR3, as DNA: TGTGCTAGTGGTTTGGGGAGACTAGCGGGGGCGTATGAGCAGTTCTTC. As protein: CASGLGRLAGAYEQFF.

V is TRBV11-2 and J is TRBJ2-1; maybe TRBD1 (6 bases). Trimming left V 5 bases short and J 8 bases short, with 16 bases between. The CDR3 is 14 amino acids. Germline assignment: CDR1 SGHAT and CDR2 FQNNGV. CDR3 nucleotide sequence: TGTGCCAGCAGCCCCTTCAGGGGTTTCGATGAGCAGTTCTTC. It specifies CASSPFRGFDEQFF. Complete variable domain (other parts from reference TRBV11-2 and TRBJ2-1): EAGVAQSPRYKIIEKRQSVAFWCNPISGHATLYWYQQILGQGPKLLIQFQNNGVVDDSQLPKDRFSAERLKGVDSTLKIQPAKLEDSAVYLCASSPFRGFDEQFFGPGTRLTVL.

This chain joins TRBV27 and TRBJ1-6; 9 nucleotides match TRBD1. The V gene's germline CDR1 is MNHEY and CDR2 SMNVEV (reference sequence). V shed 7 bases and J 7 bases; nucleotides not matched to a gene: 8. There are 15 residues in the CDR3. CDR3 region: CASTRDRDQNSPLHF. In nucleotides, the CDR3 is TGTGCCAGCACCCGGGACAGGGATCAGAATTCACCCCTCCACTTT.

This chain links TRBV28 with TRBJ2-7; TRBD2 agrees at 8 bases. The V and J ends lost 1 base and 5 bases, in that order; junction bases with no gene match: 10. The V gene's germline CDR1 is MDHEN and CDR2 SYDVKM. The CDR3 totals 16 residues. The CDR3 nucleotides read TGTGCCAGCAGTTTATCCGGGAGGGGAGTAGCCAACGAGCAGTACTTC. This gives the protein CASSLSGRGVANEQYF.

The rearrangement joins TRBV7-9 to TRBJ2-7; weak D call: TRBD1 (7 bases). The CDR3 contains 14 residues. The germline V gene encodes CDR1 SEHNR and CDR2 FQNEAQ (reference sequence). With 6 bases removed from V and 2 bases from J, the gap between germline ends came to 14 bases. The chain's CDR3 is CASRSGGGAYEQYF. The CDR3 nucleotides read TGTGCCAGCAGATCAGGGGGAGGCGCCTACGAGCAGTACTTC.

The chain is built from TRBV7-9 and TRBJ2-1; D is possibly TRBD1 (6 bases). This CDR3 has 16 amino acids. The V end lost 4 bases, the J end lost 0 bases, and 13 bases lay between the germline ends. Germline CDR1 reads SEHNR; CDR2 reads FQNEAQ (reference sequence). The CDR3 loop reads CASSSPTGSSYNEQFF. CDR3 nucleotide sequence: TGTGCCAGCAGCTCCCCAACAGGGAGCTCCTACAATGAGCAGTTCTTC. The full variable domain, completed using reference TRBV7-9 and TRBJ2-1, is DTGVSQNPRHKITKRGQNVTFRCDPISEHNRLYWYRQTLGQGPEFLTYFQNEAQLEKSRLLSDRFSAERPKGSFSTLEIQRTEQGDSAMYLCASSSPTGSSYNEQFFGPGTRLTVL.

Written as DNA, the CDR3 is TGTGCCAGCAGTTTCGGCGGACTAGCGGCCACAGATACGCAGTATTTT. Translating gives CASSFGGLAATDTQYF. The chain employs TRBV27 and TRBJ2-3; 10 bases are shared with TRBD2. Trimming at V came to 3 bases and at J to 2 bases, leaving 5 bases not matched to a gene. The CDR3 contains 16 residues. The germline V gene has CDR1 MNHEY and CDR2 SMNVEV (reference sequence).

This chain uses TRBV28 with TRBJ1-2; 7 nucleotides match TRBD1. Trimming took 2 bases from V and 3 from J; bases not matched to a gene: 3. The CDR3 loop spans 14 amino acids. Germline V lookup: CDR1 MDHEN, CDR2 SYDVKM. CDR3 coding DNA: TGTGCCAGCAGTTTAGAAGGGGGCTACTATGGCTACACCTTC. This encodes CASSLEGGYYGYTF.

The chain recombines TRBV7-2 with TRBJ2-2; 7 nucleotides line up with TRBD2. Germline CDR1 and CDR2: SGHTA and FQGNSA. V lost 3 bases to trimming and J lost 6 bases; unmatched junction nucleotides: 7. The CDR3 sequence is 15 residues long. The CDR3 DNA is TGTGCCAGCAGCTTCGGACTGGGGGGGTCCGGGGAGCTGTTTTTT. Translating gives CASSFGLGGSGELFF.

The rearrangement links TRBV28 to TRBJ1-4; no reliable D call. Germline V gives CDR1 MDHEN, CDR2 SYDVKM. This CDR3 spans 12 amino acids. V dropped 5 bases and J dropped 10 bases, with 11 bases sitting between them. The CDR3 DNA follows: TGTGCCAGCAGTCTCGACCGCGGAAAACTGTTTTTT. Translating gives CASSLDRGKLFF.

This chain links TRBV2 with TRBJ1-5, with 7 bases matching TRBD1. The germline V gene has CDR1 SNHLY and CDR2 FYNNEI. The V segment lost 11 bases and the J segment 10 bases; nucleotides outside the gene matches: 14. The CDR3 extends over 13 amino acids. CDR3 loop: CAQGGQPRSPQHF. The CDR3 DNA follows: TGTGCCCAGGGGGGACAGCCCCGAAGCCCCCAGCATTTT.

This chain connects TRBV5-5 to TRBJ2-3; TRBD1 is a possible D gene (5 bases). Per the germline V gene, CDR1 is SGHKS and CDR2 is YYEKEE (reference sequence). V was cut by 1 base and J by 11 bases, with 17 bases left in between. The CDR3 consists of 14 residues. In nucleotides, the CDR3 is TGTGCCAGCAGCTTGCGAGACGGATCGACAGAGCAGTATTTT. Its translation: CASSLRDGSTEQYF.

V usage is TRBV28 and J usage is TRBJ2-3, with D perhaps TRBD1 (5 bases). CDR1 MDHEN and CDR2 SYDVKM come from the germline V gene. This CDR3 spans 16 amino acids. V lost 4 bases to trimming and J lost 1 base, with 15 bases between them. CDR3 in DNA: TGTGCCAGCAGTTCCCCTTCTGGGGCCCGCACAGATACGCAGTATTTT. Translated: CASSSPSGARTDTQYF.

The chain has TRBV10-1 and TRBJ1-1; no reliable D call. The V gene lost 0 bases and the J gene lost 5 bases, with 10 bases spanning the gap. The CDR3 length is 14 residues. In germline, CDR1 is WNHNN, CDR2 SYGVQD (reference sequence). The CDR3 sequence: CASSESTGGTEAFF. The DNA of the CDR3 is TGCGCCAGCAGTGAGTCGACTGGTGGGACTGAAGCTTTCTTT.

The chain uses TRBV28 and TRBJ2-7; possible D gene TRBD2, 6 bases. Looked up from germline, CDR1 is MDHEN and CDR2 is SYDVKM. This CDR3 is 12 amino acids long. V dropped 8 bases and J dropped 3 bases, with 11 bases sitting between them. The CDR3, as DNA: TGTGCCAGCTCGGGGGTTCTCTACGAGCAGTACTTC. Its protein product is CASSGVLYEQYF.